This paragraph covers one TCR beta chain sequence. What this receptor recognizes is not known. The sample holds no much larger clone one base away, and base qualities are not on file. Samples from volunteer blood donors who had recovered from COVID-19 were contributed by a second Seattle source. Each collaborating institution followed its own protocols to collect whole blood in K2EDTA tubes. For TCRbeta analysis, collaborator samples were shipped as frozen whole blood, as isolated PBMCs, or as DNA extracted from either sample type. The CDR3 measures 14 amino acids from cysteine to phenylalanine. Of the read, only the CDR3 DNA is kept; its 42 bases are in frame from base 1. Clipping removes 3 bases from V and 2 bases from J, with 2 as the unmatched junction base count. The germline V gene (reference sequence) gives CDR1 as SEHNR and CDR2 as FQNEAQ. TCRbeta CDR3 regions were amplified from genomic DNA by means of the immunoSEQ Assay, a bias-controlled multiplex PCR. From the authors' description of their analysis: Within the assay, amplification of reference gene primers was used to estimate how many nucleated cells each sample contained. Sequence reads were collapsed and filtered to measure the absolute abundance of every unique TCRbeta CDR3 rearrangement. For each sample, productive Simpson clonality was calculated by taking the square root of Simpson's diversity index across productive rearrangements. Here the immuneACCESS table is served through TCRdb, limited to in-frame sequences with V and J called. Missing clones are a known gap in these copies; in checked studies unresolved V genes cover under half, and the rest lacks a known reason. Clone size and the V and J calls come from that table; the DNA yielded D and trimming. Here the sample has 310,000 or so clones; about 89% occur a single time. The ten top clones hold under 8% of the sample.

This sample was included in a study of blood T cell repertoires in COVID-19 (dated by TCRdb to the early 2020s). At the level of the whole study: The collaborator samples originated in the United States, Italy and Spain and spanned the acute and convalescent phases of COVID-19. The material from the prospective study consisted of cDNA or gDNA derived from T cells, B-cell-depleted T cells, or PBMCs. Subjects who had been exposed to COVID-19, were actively infected with it, or had recovered from it provided the deeply sampled blood TCRbeta repertoires that made up the dataset. The repertoires were released in a freely available public database intended as a resource for research on the immune response to SARS-CoV-2. Samples were obtained from the ongoing ImmuneRACE study (first 160 participants) and from 950 to 1,500 subjects provided by 6 global collaborators. Sample metadata almost always included a de-identified subject ID, COVID-19 status, age in years and sex. Where HLA class I and class II types were available, the types were taken from metadata supplied by the sample provider, not from assay-based typing.

Overall results and qualifications from the work: Clinical and demographic metadata were provided uncurated, with the amount varying by source and participant.

Sequenced sample: peripheral blood. The chain employs TRBV7-9 and TRBJ2-7, with 9 bases in between that match TRBD1. This clonotype originated in a man younger than 35 who had recovered from COVID-19. The CDR3 protein sequence reads: CASSLGQGTYEQYF. The DNA sequence is as follows: TGTGCCAGCAGCTTGGGACAGGGAACCTACGAGCAGTACTTC. This CDR3, with the reference TRBV7-9 and TRBJ2-7 proteins standing in past its ends, gives the full variable domain DTGVSQNPRHKITKRGQNVTFRCDPISEHNRLYWYRQTLGQGPEFLTYFQNEAQLEKSRLLSDRFSAERPKGSFSTLEIQRTEQGDSAMYLCASSLGQGTYEQYFGPGTRLTVT.